A single sample is the source of the 20 T cell receptor beta chains below, sequenced in a study of blood T cell repertoires in COVID-19. Assay: immunoSEQ multiplex PCR; the TCRdb copy retains only in-frame clones and omits some. The data hold about 420,000 clones, with 85% to 90% observed a single time. The sequencing input was peripheral blood. Every receptor here comes from a young man with COVID-19, enrolled during active disease.

The chain links TRBV29-1 to TRBJ2-3, with D possibly matching TRBD2 (6 bases). This CDR3 is 14 amino acids long. The V gene lost 5 bases and the J gene lost 0 bases, with 12 bases spanning the gap. Germline CDR1 and CDR2: SQVTM and ANQGSEA. CDR3 sequence reads: CSVIAETSTDTQYF. CDR3 DNA: TGCAGCGTTATAGCGGAGACAAGCACAGATACGCAGTATTTT.

The V call is TRBV7-9, the J call TRBJ2-7; 14 bases agree with TRBD2. Trimming took 5 bases from V and 3 from J; bases not matched to a gene: 6. The CDR3 loop spans 16 amino acids. Looked up from germline, CDR1 is SEHNR and CDR2 is FQNEAQ (reference sequence). The CDR3 sequence: CASSPSGTSGSYEQYF. Written as DNA, the CDR3 is TGTGCCAGCAGCCCATCAGGGACTAGCGGGAGCTACGAGCAGTACTTC.

The chain links TRBV25-1 to TRBJ2-5; TRBD2 might be the D (6 bases). The length of the CDR3 is 13 residues. V was clipped by 2 bases and J by 3 bases, with 7 bases between them. Germline loops: CDR1 MGHDK, CDR2 SYGVNS. CDR3 amino acids: CASSELAKETQYF. CDR3 in DNA: TGTGCCAGCAGTGAACTAGCGAAAGAGACCCAGTACTTC.

This chain uses TRBV11-3 with TRBJ2-1; 11 nucleotides match TRBD2. There are 17 residues in the CDR3. V dropped 5 bases and J dropped 3; count of bases not matched to a gene: 9. Germline-derived CDR1 and CDR2 are SGHNT and YENEEA. The CDR3 DNA sequence: TGTGCCAGCAGCCCCCGACTAGCGGGAAATCACTACAATGAGCAGTTCTTC. Translating it yields CASSPRLAGNHYNEQFF. Supplemented by reference TRBV11-3 and TRBJ2-1, the full variable domain reads EAGVVQSPRYKIIEKKQPVAFWCNPISGHNTLYWYLQNLGQGPELLIRYENEEAVDDSQLPKDRFSAERLKGVDSTLKIQPAELGDSAVYLCASSPRLAGNHYNEQFFGPGTRLTVL.

This clone is a singleton in its sample. The chain employs TRBV13 and TRBJ2-7; 10 nucleotides match TRBD2. J lost 5 bases, V lost 4 bases, and 8 bases had no gene match. Germline CDR1 PRHDT, CDR2 FYEKMQ (reference sequence). CDR3 size: 15 residues. The CDR3: CASSWLGLANDEQYF. The CDR3 DNA is TGTGCCAGCAGCTGGTTGGGACTAGCGAACGACGAGCAGTACTTC.

CDR3 region: CASSLLASTDTQYF. The CDR3 DNA sequence: TGTGCCAGCAGTTTACTAGCTAGCACAGATACGCAGTATTTT. This chain connects TRBV27 to TRBJ2-3; D perhaps matches TRBD2 (5 bases). The CDR3 is made up of 14 amino acids. The V and J ends lost 2 bases and 0 bases respectively, with 6 bases between them. Germline CDR1 and CDR2: MNHEY and SMNVEV (reference sequence).

The chain uses TRBV19 and TRBJ1-2, with 8 positions matching TRBD1. The CDR3 runs 15 residues. Germline V gene lookup returns CDR1 LNHDA and CDR2 SQIVND (reference sequence). With V trimmed by 5 bases and J by 4 bases, 9 bases remained unmatched. The CDR3 nucleotides are TGTGCCAGTAGTTCTGACAGGGGCCATCTCTATGGCTACACCTTC. It is translated as CASSSDRGHLYGYTF.

V usage is TRBV28 and J usage is TRBJ1-1, with a weak D call TRBD1 (5 bases). The V gene's germline CDR1 is MDHEN and CDR2 SYDVKM. CDR3 length equals 13 residues. V shed 4 bases and J shed 13 bases, with 19 bases lying between them. The CDR3 DNA reads TGTGCCAGCAGTTCGGACAATCTGGGATATGGTTTCTTT. Translation: CASSSDNLGYGFF.

This rearrangement joins TRBV6-5 to TRBJ2-7, with D tentatively TRBD2 (6 bases). In germline, CDR1 is MNHEY, CDR2 SVGAGI. The V end lost 8 bases, the J end lost 3 bases, and 14 bases lay between the germline ends. The CDR3 has 13 amino acids. CDR3 region: CASSRSSGYEQYF. CDR3 DNA sequence: TGTGCCAGCTCCCGTAGTAGCGGCTACGAGCAGTACTTC.

The chain links TRBV3-1 (or the pseudogene TRBV3-2) to TRBJ1-5; D gene ambiguous. The germline gives CDR1 LGHDT, CDR2 YNNKEL (reference sequence). The ends were cut back, 6 bases at V and 0 bases at J, with 12 bases in the middle. This CDR3 has 15 amino acids. CDR3 amino acids: CASSPGRYSNQPQHF. The CDR3 region has the DNA TGTGCCAGCAGTCCGGGAAGGTATAGCAATCAGCCCCAGCATTTT.

V is TRBV6-1 and J is TRBJ1-1; TRBD1 is a possible D gene (5 bases). Germline assignment: CDR1 MNHNS and CDR2 SASEGT. Trimming pared 8 bases from V and 2 bases from J, leaving 12 bases between. The CDR3 has 13 residues. DNA of the CDR3: TGTGCCAGCGGAAGCGACAGTAACACTGAAGCTTTCTTT. It is translated as CASGSDSNTEAFF.

V gene TRBV6-1 combines with J gene TRBJ1-5; D might be TRBD1 (6 bases). CDR3 length: 15 residues. Germline values: CDR1 MNHNS, CDR2 SASEGT. The germline V and J ends were trimmed by 2 bases and 11 bases, with 19 bases remaining between them. The chain's CDR3 is CASSESYLTGSSQHF. The CDR3 DNA reads TGTGCCAGCAGTGAAAGCTACCTCACAGGGTCGTCCCAGCATTTT.

The chain uses TRBV6-1 and TRBJ1-1; a possible D gene is TRBD1 (5 bases). Germline V gene lookup returns CDR1 MNHNS and CDR2 SASEGT. Trimming removed 2 bases from V and 5 bases from J, with 15 bases in between. This CDR3 has 15 residues. The CDR3 region has the DNA TGTGCCAGCAGTGAAAGGGTGATCGGGGGAACTGAAGCTTTCTTT. It encodes CASSERVIGGTEAFF.

The DNA for the CDR3 is TGCGCCAGCACGAGACAGGGCGGCACTGAAGCTTTCTTT. Translation: CASTRQGGTEAFF. V usage is TRBV5-1 and J usage is TRBJ1-1; 7 nucleotides align to TRBD1. The CDR3 runs to 13 residues. Germline loops: CDR1 SGHRS, CDR2 YFSETQ. Trimming cost V 6 bases and J 4 bases; bases outside gene matches: 6.

This chain connects TRBV5-4 to TRBJ2-2, with a weak D call TRBD2 (6 bases). The germline gives CDR1 SGHNT, CDR2 YYREEE (reference sequence). V lost 2 bases to trimming and J lost 2 bases, with 13 bases between them. This CDR3 comprises 16 residues. The DNA for the CDR3 is TGTGCCAGCAGCTTCGGAGGGGTTGATAACACCGGGGAGCTGTTTTTT. Translated: CASSFGGVDNTGELFF. Variable domain in full (rest from reference TRBV5-4 and TRBJ2-2): ETGVTQSPTHLIKTRGQQVTLRCSSQSGHNTVSWYQQALGQGPQFIFQYYREEENGRGNFPPRFSGLQFPNYSSELNVNALELDDSALYLCASSFGGVDNTGELFFGEGSRLTVL.

The V and J genes are TRBV12-5 and TRBJ2-7, with 8 bases matching TRBD1. V dropped 4 bases and J dropped 0; count of bases not matched to a gene: 8. Germline V gives CDR1 LGHNT, CDR2 FRNRAP. This CDR3 is built from 16 residues. For the CDR3, the DNA is TGTGCTAGTGGTTCCCTGACAGGGGCCAGCTCCTACGAGCAGTACTTC. Its protein product is CASGSLTGASSYEQYF.

This chain connects TRBV11-3 to TRBJ2-2; no reliable D call. Deletions cut 1 base from V and 6 bases from J, with 6 bases between. The CDR3 extends over 13 amino acids. Germline values: CDR1 SGHNT, CDR2 YENEEA. In DNA form, the CDR3 reads TGTGCCAGCAGCTTAGTAGTGGCCGGGGAGCTGTTTTTT. As protein: CASSLVVAGELFF.

This rearrangement joins TRBV5-1 to TRBJ1-6, with a tentative D call TRBD1 (6 bases). V was trimmed by 4 bases and J by 9 bases, leaving 17 bases between them. This CDR3 is 15 amino acids long. Per germline, CDR1 SGHRS and CDR2 YFSETQ. The CDR3 DNA reads as TGCGCCAGCAGCGTTGAACAGGGAGTGGGTTCACCCCTCCACTTT. It codes for CASSVEQGVGSPLHF.

In regard to this clone: The same CDR3 is also encoded by other DNA sequences in this sample. J is TRBJ1-2 and V is TRBV19; 10 positions agree with TRBD1. This CDR3 contains 12 residues. Germline V gene lookup returns CDR1 LNHDA and CDR2 SQIVND (reference sequence). J gave up 5 bases and V 8 bases, and 2 bases lay outside the gene matches. CDR3 bases: TGTGCCAGTTCGGACAGGGGGTATGGCTACACCTTC. This translates into CASSDRGYGYTF.

This chain joins TRBV24-1 and TRBJ2-5; TRBD2 matches at 16 bases. CDR1 is KGHDR, CDR2 SFDVKD, per germline. V was clipped by 1 base and J by 2 bases; unmatched bases: 15. This CDR3 is 22 amino acids long. The CDR3 nucleotides are TGTGCCACCAGTGATTTTCGAGAAAAGGGGACTAGCGGGAGGGTTAGGCAAGAGACCCAGTACTTC. Its translation is CATSDFREKGTSGRVRQETQYF.